Shown below are 3 T cell receptor beta chains from a single sample sequenced in a study of blood T cell repertoires in COVID-19. Data came from immunoSEQ multiplex PCR; TCRdb stores just in-frame clones and leaves some out. The sample lists 430,000 or so clones, roughly 84% occurring once. Material: PBMCs or T cells enriched from blood (not recorded which). The receptors were gathered from a woman aged 18-29 years who had been exposed to COVID-19.

CDR3 sequence reads: CASSLIGTSGSTGKNIQYF. In nucleotides, the CDR3 is TGTGCCAGCAGCCTGATAGGGACTAGCGGGAGTACTGGCAAAAACATTCAGTACTTC. The V gene is TRBV7-6, the J gene TRBJ2-4, with 14 bases aligning to TRBD2. Germline values: CDR1 SGHVS, CDR2 FNYEAQ. J gave up 3 bases and V 5 bases, and 12 bases lay outside the gene matches. CDR3 length: 19 residues.

V and J are TRBV7-9 and TRBJ2-7; TRBD1 matches at 7 bases. The CDR3 extends over 14 amino acids. Looked up from germline, CDR1 is SEHNR and CDR2 is FQNEAQ (reference sequence). V dropped 3 bases and J dropped 3; count of bases not matched to a gene: 5. The CDR3 loop is CASSFTGEYYEQYF. CDR3 DNA sequence: TGTGCCAGCAGCTTCACAGGGGAGTACTACGAGCAGTACTTC.

The chain uses TRBV7-3 and TRBJ2-1; tentatively, D is TRBD2 (5 bases). V was clipped by 5 bases and J by 3 bases, with 8 bases between them. Germline CDR1 is SGHTA and CDR2 is FQGTGA. CDR3 length: 13 residues. Written as DNA, the CDR3 is TGTGCCAGCAGCCCCGGGATCTACAATGAGCAGTTCTTC. Translating it yields CASSPGIYNEQFF.